The 30 T cell receptor beta chains below come from one sample, sequenced in a study of blood T cell repertoires in COVID-19. Method: immunoSEQ multiplex PCR; TCRdb's copy keeps in-frame clones and lacks some. The sample has under 200,000 clones; 80% are singletons. Sequences were obtained from PBMCs or T cells enriched from blood (not recorded which). Receptors were obtained from a woman in her fifties or sixties who had recovered from COVID-19.

The V gene is TRBV25-1, the J gene TRBJ2-3; D is perhaps TRBD1 (6 bases). The germline CDR1 and CDR2 sequences are MGHDK and SYGVNS. The CDR3 length is 12 residues. V shed 6 bases and J shed 7 bases, with 11 bases lying between them. This chain's CDR3 is CASRETGYTQYF. CDR3 DNA sequence: TGTGCCAGCAGGGAAACAGGGTATACGCAGTATTTT.

V usage is TRBV3-1 (or the pseudogene TRBV3-2) and J usage is TRBJ2-2; TRBD2 agrees at 9 bases. Germline CDR1 is LGHDT and CDR2 is YNNKEL (reference sequence). This CDR3 has 18 amino acids. The V segment lost 2 bases and the J segment 7 bases; nucleotides outside the gene matches: 14. The DNA of the CDR3 is TGTGCCAGCAGCCAACCCCCCGGCACTAGCGGGTACAACGGGGAGCTGTTTTTT. Translating it yields CASSQPPGTSGYNGELFF.

The rearrangement joins TRBV28 to TRBJ2-1; 9 bases map to TRBD1. Trimming removed 7 bases from V and 3 bases from J; junction bases left unmatched: 4. CDR1 is MDHEN and CDR2 is SYDVKM in the germline V gene. This CDR3 region has 14 residues. The CDR3 DNA reads as TGTGCCAGCACCCAGGACAGGGGCTACAATGAGCAGTTCTTC. As protein: CASTQDRGYNEQFF.

The chain carries TRBV5-1 and TRBJ2-7; D may be TRBD2 (5 bases). This CDR3 has 15 amino acids. V was clipped by 0 bases and J by 5 bases, with 15 bases between them. Germline values: CDR1 SGHRS, CDR2 YFSETQ. The CDR3 coding sequence is TGCGCCAGCAGCTTGGCCACGGGGAACGTCCACGAGCAGTACTTC. Protein: CASSLATGNVHEQYF. Complete variable domain (other parts from reference TRBV5-1 and TRBJ2-7): KAGVTQTPRYLIKTRGQQVTLSCSPISGHRSVSWYQQTPGQGLQFLFEYFSETQRNKGNFPGRFSGRQFSNSRSEMNVSTLELGDSALYLCASSLATGNVHEQYFGPGTRLTVT.

The rearrangement links TRBV10-1 to TRBJ1-5, with 7 nucleotides matching TRBD1. V lost 7 bases, J lost 6 bases, and 18 bases stayed unmatched. Per germline, CDR1 WNHNN and CDR2 SYGVQD (reference sequence). CDR3 size: 17 residues. CDR3 region: CASTCSGGRGLSQPQHF. For the CDR3, the DNA is TGCGCCAGCACATGCTCGGGGGGGAGGGGGCTTAGTCAGCCCCAGCATTTT.

This sequence joins TRBV19 and TRBJ2-7; 11 positions agree with TRBD2. V lost 2 bases to trimming and J lost 2 bases; unmatched junction nucleotides: 5. The CDR3 totals 16 residues. Per the germline V gene, CDR1 is LNHDA and CDR2 is SQIVND (reference sequence). The CDR3 DNA sequence: TGTGCCAGTAGTATAATCACTAGCGGGGGCCCCTACGAGCAGTACTTC. It specifies CASSIITSGGPYEQYF. The variable domain in full, completed from reference TRBV19 and TRBJ2-7, reads DGGITQSPKYLFRKEGQNVTLSCEQNLNHDAMYWYRQDPGQGLRLIYYSQIVNDFQKGDIAEGYSVSREKKESFPLTVTSAQKNPTAFYLCASSIITSGGPYEQYFGPGTRLTVT.

This clone has more than one count but fewer than ten. The genes are TRBV28 and TRBJ1-2, with 8 bases identical to TRBD1. The germline V gene has CDR1 MDHEN and CDR2 SYDVKM. The CDR3 is 14 residues long. J was trimmed by 4 bases and V by 5 bases; bases with no gene match: 6. The DNA for the CDR3 is TGTGCCAGCAGTGTTCCACAGGGGGTCTATGGCTACACCTTC. Translation gives CASSVPQGVYGYTF.

This chain connects TRBV7-6 to TRBJ1-1; 7 bases are shared with TRBD1. Germline V gene data show CDR1 as SGHVS and CDR2 as FNYEAQ. The V segment lost 5 bases and the J segment 0 bases; nucleotides outside the gene matches: 3. The CDR3 spans 14 residues. The DNA of the CDR3 is TGTGCCAGCAGCGAGGGGGCGTTGAACACTGAAGCTTTCTTT. It yields the protein CASSEGALNTEAFF.

The chain combines TRBV29-1 with TRBJ2-3; possible D gene TRBD2, 5 bases. The CDR3 contains 12 residues. V lost 4 bases and J 3 bases, leaving 8 bases between the germline ends. Germline CDR1 and CDR2: SQVTM and ANQGSEA. Written as DNA, the CDR3 is TGCAGCGTTGGCCTAGCAACAGATACGCAGTATTTT. Amino acid sequence: CSVGLATDTQYF.

The J gene is TRBJ1-1, the V gene TRBV4-1; 12 bases are shared with TRBD1. The ends lost 1 base at V and 7 bases at J; junction bases unmatched: 13. The CDR3 runs to 18 residues. CDR1 and CDR2 (germline): MGHRA, YSYEKL. In nucleotides, the CDR3 is TGCGCCAGCAGCCAAGCTCGGTTACGGGACAGGGGGCGGGATGAAGCTTTCTTT. This gives the protein CASSQARLRDRGRDEAFF.

This clone was recorded only once. The rearrangement uses TRBV9 and TRBJ2-3, with 11 bases fitting TRBD1. The CDR3 has 16 amino acids. The junction had 9 bases not matched to a gene; V was cut back by 6 bases and J by 3 bases. The germline V gene encodes CDR1 SGDLS and CDR2 YYNGEE. The CDR3 DNA reads TGTGCCAGCAACCCAGAGGACAGGGGGCCAACAGATACGCAGTATTTT. Translating it yields CASNPEDRGPTDTQYF.

This clone appeared a few times. The CDR3 here is CATSEAGTGSSNEKLFF. CDR3 nucleotides: TGTGCCACCAGTGAGGCGGGGACAGGGTCTTCTAATGAAAAACTGTTTTTT. The gene calls are TRBV24-1 and TRBJ1-4; 9 positions match TRBD1. Looked up from germline, CDR1 is KGHDR and CDR2 is SFDVKD. J lost 3 bases, V lost 4 bases, and 8 bases had no gene match. The CDR3 totals 17 residues.

J is TRBJ1-2 and V is TRBV28; D may be TRBD1 (6 bases). The length of the CDR3 is 14 residues. The V gene's germline CDR1 is MDHEN and CDR2 SYDVKM. V was cut by 6 bases and J by 8 bases, with 19 bases left in between. The DNA for the CDR3 is TGTGCCAGCAGACCCTCCGGGGGGGCACTAGGCTACACCTTC. Translated: CASRPSGGALGYTF.

CDR3: CASSQAGGSGELFF. The CDR3 coding sequence is TGCGCCAGCAGCCAGGCGGGGGGAAGCGGGGAGCTGTTTTTT. The J gene is TRBJ2-2, the V gene TRBV4-1; 8 bases align to TRBD2. The CDR3 extends over 14 amino acids. V lost 3 bases to trimming and J lost 7 bases; unmatched junction nucleotides: 4. Germline-derived CDR1 and CDR2 are MGHRA and YSYEKL.

In this sample, this clone turned up once. The chain employs TRBV10-1 and TRBJ2-1; D is undetermined. The CDR3 is 12 residues long. Germline V gene sequence: CDR1 WNHNN, CDR2 SYGVQD (reference sequence). Trimming cost V 3 bases and J 4 bases, with 4 bases left between them. CDR3 bases: TGCGCCAGCAGTGACCCGTACAATGAGCAGTTCTTC. This translates into CASSDPYNEQFF.

The V call is TRBV25-1, the J call TRBJ2-7; tentatively, D is TRBD2 (7 bases). With 3 bases removed from V and 6 bases from J, the gap between germline ends came to 15 bases. The CDR3 has 14 residues. Germline lookup yields CDR1 MGHDK and CDR2 SYGVNS. In DNA form, the CDR3 reads TGTGCCAGCAGTGAGGCCAGGAGGGGGGGCGAGCAGTACTTC. It translates to CASSEARRGGEQYF.

The V gene is TRBV18, the J gene TRBJ1-2, with 8 positions matching TRBD1. CDR1 is KGHSH and CDR2 is LQKENI in the germline V gene. The CDR3 is 15 residues long. Trimming took 2 bases from V and 3 from J; bases not matched to a gene: 5. CDR3 in amino acids: CASSPGDRNYYGYTF. The CDR3 DNA reads as TGTGCCAGCTCACCAGGGGACAGGAACTACTATGGCTACACCTTC.

On this clone itself: At the DNA level, this CDR3 is encoded by other sequences in the same sample as well. This chain uses TRBV5-1 with TRBJ1-4; D not certain. Trimming stripped 0 bases from V and 5 bases from J, with 5 bases between. Per germline, CDR1 SGHRS and CDR2 YFSETQ. The length of the CDR3 is 13 residues. In nucleotides, the CDR3 is TGCGCCAGCAGCTTGGGACAAAATGAAAAACTGTTTTTT. This translates into CASSLGQNEKLFF.

This clone was observed once. This chain connects TRBV5-1 to TRBJ2-3; 9 bases are a match to TRBD2. Germline CDR1 SGHRS, CDR2 YFSETQ. The CDR3 sequence is 15 residues long. Trimming cost V 0 bases and J 1 base; bases outside gene matches: 0. CDR3 in amino acids: CASSLGGGGTDTQYF. CDR3 nucleotide sequence: TGCGCCAGCAGCTTGGGCGGGGGGGGCACAGATACGCAGTATTTT.

This clone has only one observation. V and J are TRBV6-5 and TRBJ2-1; 8 nucleotides line up with TRBD1. CDR1 and CDR2 from the germline V gene are MNHEY and SVGAGI. This CDR3 spans 15 amino acids. The junction had 9 bases not matched to a gene; V was cut back by 7 bases and J by 4 bases. The CDR3 sequence is CASNQDRALYNEQFF. In nucleotides, the CDR3 is TGTGCCAGCAACCAGGACAGGGCGCTATACAATGAGCAGTTCTTC.

This sequence joins TRBV12-3 or TRBV12-4 and TRBJ1-2, with TRBD1 matching 7 bases. The CDR3 sequence is 13 residues long. V lost 5 bases and J lost 6; bases outside the gene matches: 6. The DNA for the CDR3 is TGTGCCAGCAGTCAAACAGGGGATAATGGCTACACCTTC. It yields the protein CASSQTGDNGYTF.

The chain has TRBV12-5 and TRBJ2-1; possible D gene TRBD2, 6 bases. V was pared by 3 bases and J by 4 bases, with 16 bases between. Germline values: CDR1 LGHNT, CDR2 FRNRAP. This CDR3 region has 16 residues. The CDR3: CASGLGLDYLYNEQFF. The CDR3 region has the DNA TGTGCTAGTGGTTTAGGACTGGACTATCTTTACAATGAGCAGTTCTTC.

The V gene is TRBV12-3 or TRBV12-4, the J gene TRBJ1-6; 8 nucleotides match TRBD1. This CDR3 comprises 13 residues. V was clipped by 4 bases and J by 10 bases; unmatched bases: 3. CDR3 in DNA: TGTGCCAGCAGTTCAGGGGGCGGGTCACCCCTCCACTTT. Translating it yields CASSSGGGSPLHF.

This clone came up a few times. The CDR3 DNA reads TGTGCCAGCAGTTACTCAGGGGCGAGCCGGGGGGCTTTCTTT. This translates into CASSYSGASRGAFF. The rearrangement joins TRBV6-5 to TRBJ1-1; D perhaps matches TRBD1 (5 bases). The CDR3 is 14 amino acids. Germline V CDR1 and CDR2: MNHEY, SVGAGI. V lost 0 bases to trimming and J lost 11 bases, with 16 bases between them.

This rearrangement joins TRBV10-3 to TRBJ2-7, with TRBD1 matching 9 bases. J lost 4 bases, V lost 5 bases, and 6 bases had no gene match. From germline, CDR1 is ENHRY and CDR2 SYGVKD. This CDR3 comprises 14 residues. The CDR3 loop reads CAISTGTGPYEQYF. The DNA for the CDR3 is TGTGCCATCAGTACCGGGACAGGGCCGTACGAGCAGTACTTC.

The genes are TRBV19 and TRBJ1-1; D may be TRBD1 (6 bases). The V end was cut by 5 bases, the J end by 4 bases, with 14 bases between. This CDR3 is built from 14 residues. Germline CDR1 is LNHDA and CDR2 is SQIVND (reference sequence). CDR3 in DNA: TGTGCCAGTAGTCGGGAGGGGGAGGGCACTGAAGCTTTCTTT. The encoded protein is CASSREGEGTEAFF.

The gene calls are TRBV9 and TRBJ2-1; a possible D gene is TRBD1 (6 bases). Deletions cut 7 bases from V and 9 bases from J, with 11 bases between. The CDR3 is made up of 11 amino acids. Germline V gene data show CDR1 as SGDLS and CDR2 as YYNGEE. CDR3 in amino acids: CASSRGVEQFF. The DNA for the CDR3 is TGTGCCAGCTCCAGGGGCGTTGAGCAGTTCTTC.

A remark on this clone: Sequence at one end of the junction differs from germline and may be a read error. The chain uses TRBV30 and TRBJ1-6; 8 nucleotides align to TRBD1. CDR3 size: 15 residues. Germline CDR1 reads GTSNPN; CDR2 reads SVGIG (reference sequence). The CDR3 sequence: CAWRTADRENSPFHF. The CDR3 DNA reads TGTGCCTGGAGAACAGCGGACAGGGAGAATTCACCCTTCCACTTT.

The chain employs TRBV6-5 and TRBJ2-7; 8 bases fit TRBD1. The trim removed 4 bases at V and 1 base at J, leaving 0 bases unmatched. The germline CDR1 and CDR2 sequences are MNHEY and SVGAGI. CDR3 size: 13 residues. The CDR3, as DNA: TGTGCCAGCAGTTGGGACAGGTCCTACGAGCAGTACTTC. Its translation is CASSWDRSYEQYF.

The chain carries TRBV5-4 and TRBJ2-5; 11 positions match TRBD2. The germline V gene encodes CDR1 SGHNT and CDR2 YYREEE (reference sequence). V trimming: 0 bases; J trimming: 4 bases; junction bases outside the gene matches: 5. This CDR3 is built from 16 residues. The CDR3 is CASSLAASGGLETQYF. CDR3 DNA sequence: TGTGCCAGCAGCTTGGCGGCTAGCGGGGGGCTAGAGACCCAGTACTTC.